These 29 T cell receptor beta chains share one sample of origin, sequenced in a study of shared clonotypes between healthy human individuals. Some clones are missing from TCRdb's copy, which holds only in-frame ones; the method was immunoSEQ multiplex PCR. In the table there are about 2 million clones, 95% of which are singletons. The sequencing input was naive CD4+ T cells sorted from blood. Subset specified: CD45RA+ positively selected. The receptors here all came from a man between 18 and 35 years old in good health.

The CDR3 reads CASRLSPVGGYTF. CDR3 nucleotide sequence: TGTGCCAGCAGACTCTCCCCTGTGGGTGGCTACACCTTC. The V call is TRBV28, the J call TRBJ1-2; D gene ambiguous. The germline V and J ends were trimmed by 6 bases and 7 bases, with 15 bases remaining between them. Per germline, CDR1 MDHEN and CDR2 SYDVKM. The CDR3 is 13 residues long.

DNA of the CDR3: TGTGCCAGCAGTTCCCCCGGGACCCGAGTCGAGTTCTTC. This codes for CASSSPGTRVEFF. This chain uses TRBV6-5 with TRBJ2-1; D tentatively fits TRBD1 or TRBD2 (5 bases each). Germline V CDR1 and CDR2: MNHEY, SVGAGI. Trimming shortened V by 4 bases and J by 14 bases, and 18 bases separated the two germline ends. The CDR3 spans 13 residues.

V and J are TRBV10-3 and TRBJ2-2, with 7 bases fitting TRBD1. Trimming took 4 bases from V and 0 from J; bases not matched to a gene: 2. Germline CDR1 ENHRY, CDR2 SYGVKD. The CDR3 extends over 15 amino acids. The chain's CDR3 is CAISGGTANTGELFF. Written as DNA, the CDR3 is TGTGCCATCAGTGGGGGGACAGCGAACACCGGGGAGCTGTTTTTT.

This chain joins TRBV6-6 and TRBJ2-3; D not certain. CDR1 is MNHNY, CDR2 SVGAGI, per germline (reference sequence). V gave up 4 bases and J gave up 6 bases, with 14 bases separating them. The CDR3 spans 14 residues. For the CDR3, the DNA is TGTGCCAGCAGTTCCTCTGTCGATCCGGATACGCAGTATTTT. Residues: CASSSSVDPDTQYF.

The chain carries TRBV19 and TRBJ1-2, with 9 bases lining up with TRBD1. V shed 3 bases and J 0 bases; nucleotides not matched to a gene: 5. This CDR3 has 16 residues. Germline CDR1 reads LNHDA; CDR2 reads SQIVND (reference sequence). The CDR3 region has the DNA TGTGCCAGTAGTATCCCCGGACAGGGGACTAACTATGGCTACACCTTC. It codes for CASSIPGQGTNYGYTF.

The chain carries TRBV19 and TRBJ1-1; tentatively, D is TRBD1 (5 bases). The CDR3 sequence is 16 residues long. With 6 bases removed from V and 1 base from J, the gap between germline ends came to 18 bases. Germline values: CDR1 LNHDA, CDR2 SQIVND (reference sequence). The CDR3 bases are TGTGCCAGTAGCCACCTCCCCGGGGCAAGGAACACTGAAGCTTTCTTT. This encodes CASSHLPGARNTEAFF.

The gene calls are TRBV10-1 and TRBJ2-1; TRBD2 agrees at 13 bases. V lost 2 bases and J lost 8; bases outside the gene matches: 6. The germline gives CDR1 WNHNN, CDR2 SYGVQD (reference sequence). This CDR3 has 16 amino acids. CDR3 loop: CASSELRLAGGHEQFF. The CDR3 DNA reads TGCGCCAGCAGTGAGCTCCGACTAGCGGGAGGACATGAGCAGTTCTTC.

A note on this clone: The sample contains more than one DNA sequence encoding this CDR3. The V call is TRBV2, the J call TRBJ2-1; D is undetermined. This CDR3 has 15 amino acids. Germline V CDR1 and CDR2: SNHLY, FYNNEI. Trimming took 2 bases from V and 0 from J, leaving 8 bases between them. The CDR3 sequence: CASSERRSSYNEQFF. CDR3 DNA sequence: TGTGCCAGCAGTGAAAGGAGAAGCTCCTACAATGAGCAGTTCTTC.

The chain uses TRBV7-8 and TRBJ2-7; 13 bases align to TRBD2. CDR3 size: 15 residues. J gave up 2 bases and V 3 bases, and 1 base lay outside the gene matches. CDR1 SGHVS and CDR2 FQNEAQ come from the germline V gene. The CDR3 sequence: CASSLGLAGTYEQYF. CDR3 nucleotides: TGTGCCAGCAGCTTGGGACTAGCGGGAACCTACGAGCAGTACTTC.

The J gene is TRBJ2-7, the V gene TRBV27; D gene unclear. Germline V CDR1 and CDR2: MNHEY, SMNVEV (reference sequence). There are 14 residues in the CDR3. The germline V and J ends were trimmed by 0 bases and 7 bases, with 13 bases remaining between them. The CDR3 here is CASSLSVVGLEQYF. In DNA form, the CDR3 reads TGTGCCAGCAGTTTATCAGTGGTGGGTTTGGAGCAGTACTTC.

Details on this clone: This may be a read error: a much more frequent sequence differs by one nucleotide. This CDR3 is also generated by other DNA sequences in the sample. The chain joins TRBV5-1 to TRBJ1-1, with 9 positions matching TRBD1. The V and J ends lost 3 bases and 1 base, in that order; junction bases with no gene match: 1. The CDR3 spans 14 residues. The V gene's germline CDR1 is SGHRS and CDR2 YFSETQ. The CDR3 region has the DNA TGCGCCAGCAGCTCGACAGGGGGGAACACTGAAGCTTTCTTT. This gives the protein CASSSTGGNTEAFF.

The genes are TRBV5-1 and TRBJ1-2, with no clear D. CDR3 length: 14 residues. V was clipped by 1 base and J by 1 base, with 8 bases between them. CDR1 SGHRS and CDR2 YFSETQ come from the germline V gene. CDR3 sequence reads: CASSLSTDNYGYTF. CDR3 nucleotides: TGCGCCAGCAGCTTGAGCACGGATAACTATGGCTACACCTTC. Together with reference TRBV5-1 and TRBJ1-2, the CDR3 gives the full variable domain: KAGVTQTPRYLIKTRGQQVTLSCSPISGHRSVSWYQQTPGQGLQFLFEYFSETQRNKGNFPGRFSGRQFSNSRSEMNVSTLELGDSALYLCASSLSTDNYGYTFGSGTRLTVV.

The rearrangement links TRBV5-3 to TRBJ1-5, with TRBD1 as a possible D gene (5 bases). TRBV5-3 is labeled an ORF, and its function is uncertain. This CDR3 has 17 amino acids. V was clipped by 1 base and J by 3 bases, with 17 bases between them. The CDR3 loop is CARSLRKGPNLNQPQHF. In DNA, the CDR3 is TGTGCCAGAAGCTTGAGAAAGGGGCCTAACCTCAATCAGCCCCAGCATTTT.

The rearrangement uses TRBV2 and TRBJ2-5; 8 bases are a match to TRBD2. The CDR3 is 14 amino acids. CDR1 and CDR2 (germline): SNHLY, FYNNEI. Unmatched junction bases numbered 10, after V lost 8 bases and J lost 5 bases. CDR3 DNA sequence: TGTGCCAGCGGTGTAGCGGGATTGCGGGAGACCCAGTACTTC. Its protein is CASGVAGLRETQYF.

The V and J genes are TRBV7-9 and TRBJ2-3; TRBD2 matches 8 bases. This CDR3 has 15 amino acids. The V segment lost 5 bases and the J segment 3 bases; nucleotides outside the gene matches: 7. Germline CDR1 SEHNR, CDR2 FQNEAQ (reference sequence). The CDR3 region has the DNA TGTGCCAGCAGCCGAGCGGGAGTTTCAACAGATACGCAGTATTTT. It specifies CASSRAGVSTDTQYF.

The chain couples TRBV5-3 to TRBJ2-7; D possibly matches TRBD1 or TRBD2 (5 bases each). TRBV5-3 is placed among ORFs of uncertain function. Trimming removed 4 bases from V and 0 bases from J, with 20 bases in between. The CDR3 contains 17 residues. The CDR3 reads CARSIRAGTCSSYEQYF. The CDR3 DNA reads TGTGCCAGAAGCATACGTGCCGGGACGTGTAGCTCCTACGAGCAGTACTTC.

The rearrangement joins TRBV5-1 to TRBJ2-4, with TRBD2 as a possible D gene (6 bases). V was pared by 7 bases and J by 1 base, with 18 bases between. CDR3 length: 16 residues. From germline, CDR1 is SGHRS and CDR2 YFSETQ. DNA for the CDR3: TGCGCCAGCTGCCGGGACTCCAACAATGCCAAAAACATTCAGTACTTC. Protein product: CASCRDSNNAKNIQYF.

This chain links TRBV11-2 with TRBJ1-1; D gene uncertain. V shed 2 bases and J shed 11 bases, with 12 bases lying between them. The germline CDR1 and CDR2 sequences are SGHAT and FQNNGV. The CDR3 totals 12 residues. CDR3 residues: CASSLFASAAFF. CDR3 sequence (DNA): TGTGCCAGCAGCTTATTCGCCAGCGCTGCTTTCTTT.

The V call is TRBV6-1, the J call TRBJ1-5; the D is unclear. The CDR3 length is 14 residues. Trimming pared 5 bases from V and 2 bases from J, leaving 10 bases between. Germline V gives CDR1 MNHNS, CDR2 SASEGT. The CDR3 DNA is TGTGCCAGCAGTACAAGTAGAGGCAATCAGCCCCAGCATTTT. This translates into CASSTSRGNQPQHF.

CDR3 amino acids: CASSFGLDNSPLHF. CDR3 nucleotides: TGTGCCAGCAGCTTTGGACTTGATAATTCACCCCTCCACTTT. The gene calls are TRBV13 and TRBJ1-6; D is uncertain. The V end was cut by 3 bases, the J end by 5 bases, with 8 bases between. The CDR3 is 14 amino acids. From germline, CDR1 is PRHDT and CDR2 FYEKMQ (reference sequence).

This clone was picked up one time. The same CDR3 also results from other DNA sequences found in this sample. V usage is TRBV7-9 and J usage is TRBJ1-2, with TRBD1 matching over 7 bases. The ends lost 1 base at V and 5 bases at J; junction bases unmatched: 4. This CDR3 spans 14 amino acids. Germline V lookup: CDR1 SEHNR, CDR2 FQNEAQ (reference sequence). CDR3 in amino acids: CASSLGGTDYGYTF. CDR3 DNA sequence: TGTGCCAGCAGCTTAGGTGGGACAGATTATGGCTACACCTTC.

CDR3 residues: CTSSQDRTVLMYEQYF. The CDR3 region has the DNA TGCACCAGCAGCCAAGATAGGACTGTCCTTATGTACGAGCAGTACTTC. The V gene is TRBV1, the J gene TRBJ2-7; the table gives TRBD2 as D, unverified against the DNA. TRBV1 constitutes a pseudogene. The CDR3 runs to 16 residues.

The chain carries TRBV5-1 and TRBJ2-2, with TRBD1 matching over 7 bases. Germline V CDR1 and CDR2: SGHRS, YFSETQ. The V and J ends lost 4 bases and 5 bases, in that order; junction bases with no gene match: 11. This CDR3 is built from 16 residues. In DNA form, the CDR3 reads TGCGCCAGCAGCGACGCGACAGGGACAGAAACCGGGGAGCTGTTTTTT. This sequence encodes CASSDATGTETGELFF.

CDR3 protein: CASSLPQGADGYTF. CDR3 DNA sequence: TGTGCCAGCAGCTTACCACAGGGGGCAGATGGCTACACCTTC. This chain links TRBV7-8 with TRBJ1-2; 9 bases match TRBD1. Germline V gene data show CDR1 as SGHVS and CDR2 as FQNEAQ. The CDR3 length is 14 residues. Trimming took 2 bases from V and 6 from J; bases not matched to a gene: 4.

The rearrangement joins TRBV2 to TRBJ2-7; D is possibly TRBD1 or TRBD2 (5 bases each). Per the germline V gene, CDR1 is SNHLY and CDR2 is FYNNEI. The V and J ends lost 7 bases and 6 bases respectively, with 10 bases between them. The CDR3 contains 11 residues. The chain's CDR3 is CASTSRGEQYF. In nucleotides, the CDR3 is TGTGCCAGCACCTCGAGGGGCGAGCAGTACTTC.

This chain links TRBV18 with TRBJ1-1, with D uncertain. This CDR3 has 14 residues. V lost 3 bases to trimming and J lost 3 bases, with 11 bases between them. The germline V gene has CDR1 KGHSH and CDR2 LQKENI. The CDR3 nucleotides read TGTGCCAGCTCACCTATGGTGATAGACACTGAAGCTTTCTTT. Translated, it gives CASSPMVIDTEAFF.

This chain connects TRBV6-5 to TRBJ1-4; D gene uncertain. The ends were cut back, 6 bases at V and 7 bases at J, with 18 bases in the middle. This CDR3 region has 15 residues. Germline-derived CDR1 and CDR2 are MNHEY and SVGAGI. CDR3 protein: CASSPGREGSEKLFF. The CDR3 region has the DNA TGTGCCAGCAGCCCTGGGCGGGAAGGGAGTGAAAAACTGTTTTTT.

The rearrangement links TRBV28 to TRBJ2-3, with unresolved D. This CDR3 spans 13 amino acids. The V and J ends lost 5 bases and 0 bases respectively, with 6 bases between them. Germline V gene lookup returns CDR1 MDHEN and CDR2 SYDVKM. For the CDR3, the DNA is TGTGCCAGCAGTGCCGACAGCACAGATACGCAGTATTTT. It yields the protein CASSADSTDTQYF.

This clone was found a few times. The identical CDR3 is also encoded by other nucleotide sequences in the sample. This chain joins TRBV6-5 and TRBJ2-1; no definite D call. This CDR3 region has 11 residues. Trimming pared 6 bases from V and 8 bases from J, leaving 8 bases between. Per germline, CDR1 MNHEY and CDR2 SVGAGI. CDR3 DNA: TGTGCCAGCAGCCGCCGGGATGAGCAGTTCTTC. It translates to CASSRRDEQFF.